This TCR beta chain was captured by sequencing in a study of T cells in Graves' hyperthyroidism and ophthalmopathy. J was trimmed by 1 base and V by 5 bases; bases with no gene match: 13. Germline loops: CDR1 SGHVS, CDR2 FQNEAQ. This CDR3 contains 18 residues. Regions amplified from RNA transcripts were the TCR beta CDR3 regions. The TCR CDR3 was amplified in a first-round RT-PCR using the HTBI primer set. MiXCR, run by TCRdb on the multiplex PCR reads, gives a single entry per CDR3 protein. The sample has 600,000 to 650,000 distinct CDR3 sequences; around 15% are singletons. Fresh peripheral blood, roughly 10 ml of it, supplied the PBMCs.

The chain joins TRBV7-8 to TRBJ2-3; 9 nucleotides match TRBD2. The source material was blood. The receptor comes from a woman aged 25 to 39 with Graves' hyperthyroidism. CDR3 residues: CASSPLGAGGQGTDTQYF. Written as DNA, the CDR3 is TGTGCCAGCAGCCCCCTGGGGGCGGGAGGGCAGGGCACAGATACGCAGTATTTT.